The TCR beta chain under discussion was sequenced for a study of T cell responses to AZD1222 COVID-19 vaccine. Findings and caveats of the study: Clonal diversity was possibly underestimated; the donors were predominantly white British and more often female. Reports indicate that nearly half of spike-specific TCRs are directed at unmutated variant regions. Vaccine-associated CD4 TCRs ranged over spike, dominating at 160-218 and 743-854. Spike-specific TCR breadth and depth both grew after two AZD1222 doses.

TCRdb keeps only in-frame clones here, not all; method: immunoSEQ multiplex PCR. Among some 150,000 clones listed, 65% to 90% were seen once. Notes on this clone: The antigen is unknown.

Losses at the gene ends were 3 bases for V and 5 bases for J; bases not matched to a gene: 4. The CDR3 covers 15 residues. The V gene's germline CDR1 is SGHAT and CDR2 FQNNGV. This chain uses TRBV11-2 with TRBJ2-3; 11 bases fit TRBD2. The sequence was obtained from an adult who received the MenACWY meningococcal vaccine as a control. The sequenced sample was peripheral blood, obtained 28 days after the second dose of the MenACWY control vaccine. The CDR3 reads CASSFTSGGLDTQYF. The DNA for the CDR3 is TGTGCCAGCAGCTTCACTAGCGGGGGTTTAGATACGCAGTATTTT.